One and the same sample provided the 26 T cell receptor beta chains below, sequenced in a study of PD-1 blockade in mismatch repair-deficient tumors. Assay: immunoSEQ multiplex PCR; the TCRdb copy retains only in-frame clones and omits some. The sample holds 120,000 or so clones, 86% seen once. The material was peripheral blood, obtained 44 weeks after starting pembrolizumab. The receptors derive from an adult with mismatch repair-deficient cancer.

The genes are TRBV30 and TRBJ1-2, with a tentative D call TRBD1 (5 bases). V was trimmed by 3 bases and J by 4 bases, leaving 6 bases between them. The CDR3 is 11 residues long. Germline V CDR1 and CDR2: GTSNPN, SVGIG (reference sequence). The CDR3 nucleotides are TGTGCCTGGAGGACAGCCTATGGCTACACCTTC. It yields the protein CAWRTAYGYTF.

This rearrangement joins TRBV10-3 to TRBJ2-1, with D hard to call. In germline, CDR1 is ENHRY, CDR2 SYGVKD. This CDR3 contains 14 residues. Trimming left V 2 bases short and J 6 bases short, with 11 bases between. The CDR3 coding sequence is TGTGCCATCAGTGAGAAGTATAGGTTCAATGAGCAGTTCTTC. Encoded protein: CAISEKYRFNEQFF.

The chain recombines TRBV7-2 with TRBJ2-5, with TRBD1 identical over 10 bases. The CDR3 covers 17 residues. The V and J ends lost 2 bases and 5 bases, in that order; junction bases with no gene match: 11. From germline, CDR1 is SGHTA and CDR2 FQGNSA. As DNA, the CDR3 is TGTGCCAGCAGCTTATTTTATACGGGACAGGGGCGGGAGACCCAGTACTTC. This translates into CASSLFYTGQGRETQYF.

The chain has TRBV7-3 and TRBJ2-3, with a tentative D call TRBD1 (5 bases). Germline-derived CDR1 and CDR2 are SGHTA and FQGTGA. CDR3 length: 14 amino acids. The V and J ends lost 2 bases and 4 bases respectively, with 10 bases between them. The CDR3 bases are TGTGCCAGCAGCTTACGCTCAGGGCCAGATACGCAGTATTTT. Protein: CASSLRSGPDTQYF.

In this sample, this clone turned up once. The V gene is TRBV6-5, the J gene TRBJ2-3, with 9 bases fitting TRBD2. The germline V gene encodes CDR1 MNHEY and CDR2 SVGAGI. The trim removed 5 bases at V and 2 bases at J, leaving 5 bases unmatched. The CDR3 is 15 residues long. The CDR3 protein is CASSRGLADTDTQYF. CDR3 bases: TGTGCCAGCAGTCGGGGACTAGCAGACACAGATACGCAGTATTTT.

There are a few counts of this clone. The J gene is TRBJ2-7, the V gene TRBV5-6; 9 nucleotides agree with TRBD2. The V and J ends lost 4 bases and 7 bases, in that order; junction bases with no gene match: 12. Germline values: CDR1 SGHDT, CDR2 YYEEEE. This CDR3 is built from 15 residues. CDR3 coding DNA: TGTGCCAGCAGCCTGGGACTAGCCGTAGCGAGGGAGCAGTACTTC. Translated, it gives CASSLGLAVAREQYF.

J is TRBJ1-5 and V is TRBV28, with D hard to call. CDR1 and CDR2 (germline): MDHEN, SYDVKM. V dropped 2 bases and J dropped 3 bases, with 8 bases sitting between them. The CDR3 is 14 residues long. The CDR3 is CASSLAGFNQPQHF. The CDR3 DNA sequence: TGTGCCAGCAGTTTAGCAGGTTTCAATCAGCCCCAGCATTTT.

For this clone: In the same sample, other DNA sequences code for this CDR3. This chain joins TRBV30 and TRBJ1-5; D remains ambiguous. CDR3 size: 13 residues. Germline-derived CDR1 and CDR2 are GTSNPN and SVGIG (reference sequence). The V gene lost 2 bases and the J gene lost 2 bases, with 7 bases spanning the gap. CDR3 amino acids: CAWSMGGNQPQHF. CDR3 nucleotide sequence: TGTGCCTGGAGTATGGGTGGCAATCAGCCCCAGCATTTT.

The DNA for the CDR3 is TGCGCCAGCAGCCAGCCGACAGGCCGGAACACTGAAGCTTTCTTT. Amino acids: CASSQPTGRNTEAFF. This chain joins TRBV4-1 and TRBJ1-1; possibly TRBD1 for D (6 bases). The CDR3 extends over 15 amino acids. V gave up 3 bases and J gave up 1 base, with 12 bases separating them. In germline, CDR1 is MGHRA, CDR2 YSYEKL.

This clone has a single count. The CDR3 sequence: CASSLGGFRGGDVVYEQYF. DNA of the CDR3: TGTGCCAGCAGCTTAGGGGGTTTCCGAGGAGGGGACGTTGTCTACGAGCAGTACTTC. This chain connects TRBV11-3 to TRBJ2-7, with D tentatively TRBD2 (6 bases). CDR1 is SGHNT, CDR2 YENEEA, per germline. CDR3 length: 19 amino acids. V was shortened by 1 base and J by 3 bases, with 25 bases between the two germline ends.

This clone was seen more than once but under ten times. The chain employs TRBV30 and TRBJ2-1; tentative D call: TRBD2 (6 bases). Per germline, CDR1 GTSNPN and CDR2 SVGIG (reference sequence). The CDR3 runs 15 residues. The V end lost 7 bases, the J end lost 0 bases, and 16 bases lay between the germline ends. DNA of the CDR3: TGTGCCTTCTCAAGTAGCGGAAGCTCCTACAATGAGCAGTTCTTC. This codes for CAFSSSGSSYNEQFF. Complete variable domain (other parts from reference TRBV30 and TRBJ2-1): SQTIHQWPATLVQPVGSPLSLECTVEGTSNPNLYWYRQAAGRGLQLLFYSVGIGQISSEVPQNLSASRPQDRQFILSSKKLLLSDSGFYLCAFSSSGSSYNEQFFGPGTRLTVL.

This chain joins TRBV5-1 and TRBJ1-1, with D maybe TRBD1 (6 bases). The CDR3 has 15 residues. Trimming cost V 0 bases and J 4 bases, with 13 bases left between them. CDR1 is SGHRS and CDR2 is YFSETQ in the germline V gene. The CDR3 DNA is TGCGCCAGCAGCTTGGCCCACAGGGCGGGCACTGAAGCTTTCTTT. Protein sequence: CASSLAHRAGTEAFF. The full variable domain, rest sourced from reference TRBV5-1 and TRBJ1-1, is KAGVTQTPRYLIKTRGQQVTLSCSPISGHRSVSWYQQTPGQGLQFLFEYFSETQRNKGNFPGRFSGRQFSNSRSEMNVSTLELGDSALYLCASSLAHRAGTEAFFGQGTRLTVV.

V usage is TRBV10-2 and J usage is TRBJ2-5, with 12 bases aligning to TRBD2. This CDR3 is built from 16 residues. The germline CDR1 and CDR2 sequences are WSHSY and SAAADI. V lost 3 bases, J lost 4 bases, and 6 bases stayed unmatched. The CDR3 loop reads CASSDFLAGGGETQYF. The DNA for the CDR3 is TGCGCCAGCAGTGACTTTCTAGCGGGAGGGGGAGAGACCCAGTACTTC.

The gene calls are TRBV9 and TRBJ2-3; no firm D call. The V and J ends lost 2 bases and 0 bases respectively, with 13 bases between them. Germline V gene data show CDR1 as SGDLS and CDR2 as YYNGEE. The CDR3 sequence is 16 residues long. The CDR3 nucleotides are TGTGCCAGCAGCGTCGCCGATGGGTTTAGCACAGATACGCAGTATTTT. It encodes CASSVADGFSTDTQYF.

The V gene is TRBV7-8, the J gene TRBJ2-7; 9 bases map to TRBD1. V was clipped by 4 bases and J by 4 bases; unmatched bases: 8. The CDR3 runs 15 residues. Per germline, CDR1 SGHVS and CDR2 FQNEAQ. CDR3 amino acids: CASSSSRDRDYEQYF. CDR3 sequence (DNA): TGTGCCAGCAGCTCGTCCCGGGACAGGGATTACGAGCAGTACTTC.

This clone came up a few times. This chain links TRBV14 with TRBJ2-7; no definite D call. V lost 1 base and J lost 6, with 4 bases in between. This CDR3 is 11 amino acids long. Germline assignment: CDR1 SGHDN and CDR2 FVKESK. The CDR3 DNA is TGTGCCAGCAGCCAAGGTTCCGAGCAGTACTTC. Translation gives CASSQGSEQYF.

The CDR3 region has the DNA TGTGCCACCAGCAGTGGGGGGGATTGGATCGCGGGAGGGCGGTACAATGAGCAGTTCTTC. The encoded protein is CATSSGGDWIAGGRYNEQFF. This sequence joins TRBV15 and TRBJ2-1, with 9 bases identical to TRBD2. With V trimmed by 3 bases and J by 4 bases, 19 bases remained unmatched. From germline, CDR1 is LNHNV and CDR2 YYDKDF (reference sequence). The CDR3 length is 20 residues.

This chain joins TRBV6-5 and TRBJ1-2; 7 bases are a match to TRBD1. CDR3 length: 14 amino acids. V gave up 6 bases and J gave up 4 bases; unmatched junction bases: 8. Germline V gene lookup returns CDR1 MNHEY and CDR2 SVGAGI. The chain's CDR3 is CASRPVTGTYGYTF. In nucleotides, the CDR3 is TGTGCCAGCAGACCAGTGACAGGGACCTATGGCTACACCTTC.

The chain joins TRBV5-6 to TRBJ2-5; a possible D gene is TRBD1 (6 bases). Germline CDR1 reads SGHDT; CDR2 reads YYEEEE. This CDR3 region has 14 residues. Trimming shortened V by 4 bases and J by 3 bases, and 13 bases separated the two germline ends. As DNA, the CDR3 is TGTGCCAGCAGCCTGGGTTGGACAGAAGAGACCCAGTACTTC. The encoded protein is CASSLGWTEETQYF.

V and J are TRBV10-2 and TRBJ2-7; 9 bases are a match to TRBD2. Per the germline V gene, CDR1 is WSHSY and CDR2 is SAAADI. V trimming: 10 bases; J trimming: 3 bases; junction bases outside the gene matches: 13. The CDR3 loop spans 15 amino acids. CDR3 region: CATYEASGTVYEQYF. CDR3 sequence (DNA): TGCGCCACCTACGAGGCTAGCGGGACCGTCTACGAGCAGTACTTC.

The rearrangement links TRBV29-1 to TRBJ2-6; D ambiguous. The CDR3 length is 14 residues. From germline, CDR1 is SQVTM and CDR2 ANQGSEA. V shed 0 bases and J shed 0 bases, with 3 bases lying between them. CDR3 nucleotide sequence: TGCAGCGTTGAAGATTACTCTGGGGCCAACGTCCTGACTTTC. It is translated as CSVEDYSGANVLTF.

This clone was recorded once. The chain joins TRBV5-4 to TRBJ2-4; no clear D gene. The CDR3 covers 14 residues. Trimming took off 1 base at V and 0 bases at J, with 5 bases between the two ends. CDR1 and CDR2 (germline): SGHNT, YYREEE (reference sequence). DNA of the CDR3: TGTGCCAGCAGCTTGCAAGGAGCCAAAAACATTCAGTACTTC. Its translation is CASSLQGAKNIQYF.

The chain has TRBV7-9 and TRBJ2-2; D is ambiguous. The V end lost 2 bases, the J end lost 7 bases, and 5 bases lay between the germline ends. There are 12 residues in the CDR3. The V gene's germline CDR1 is SEHNR and CDR2 FQNEAQ (reference sequence). The CDR3 region has the DNA TGTGCCAGCAGCTTACCTATCGGGGAGCTGTTTTTT. Residues: CASSLPIGELFF.

This chain joins TRBV19 and TRBJ2-4, with 8 bases matching TRBD1. Germline V gene lookup returns CDR1 LNHDA and CDR2 SQIVND (reference sequence). The CDR3 runs 16 residues. V gave up 5 bases and J gave up 2 bases; unmatched junction bases: 8. CDR3: CASSPGQGEPKNIQYF. CDR3 DNA: TGTGCCAGTAGTCCAGGACAGGGCGAACCCAAAAACATTCAGTACTTC.

This sequence joins TRBV19 and TRBJ2-5, with no clear D. Trimming removed 5 bases at V and 5 bases at J, with 9 bases between. The V gene's germline CDR1 is LNHDA and CDR2 SQIVND (reference sequence). CDR3 length: 12 amino acids. The CDR3 DNA follows: TGTGCCAGTAGTGCTCCTAGGGAGACCCAGTACTTC. Residues: CASSAPRETQYF.

The rearrangement links TRBV6-5 to TRBJ2-1; no clear D gene. CDR1 is MNHEY, CDR2 SVGAGI, per germline. Between the trimmed V and J ends, which lost 5 bases and 6 bases, there was a span of 11 bases. The CDR3 length is 13 residues. The CDR3 sequence: CASSHPQTNEQFF. Here the CDR3 DNA reads TGTGCCAGCAGTCACCCACAGACCAATGAGCAGTTCTTC.